These 27 T cell receptor beta chains originate from one sample sequenced in a study of blood T cells in healthy people across ages. The authors ran a second PCR of about 6 to 11 cycles using a sample-barcoded 5' primer and a J-beta primer mix. From the 5' RACE reads, TCRdb called clonotypes with MiXCR, one entry per CDR3 protein. The sample consists of more than 550,000 distinct CDR3 sequences, about 20% of them appearing once. Sequenced input: blood. Every receptor here comes from a man between 65 and 80 years old in good health.

As for this clonotype: Sequence at one end of the junction differs from germline and may be a read error. The rearrangement uses TRBV9 and TRBJ2-3; 10 positions match TRBD2. The germline V gene has CDR1 SGDLS and CDR2 YYNGEE. This CDR3 is 16 amino acids long. DNA for the CDR3: TGTGCCAGCAGTGCCCAAGTGGGACTAGCGACAGGTACGCAGTATTTT. Translation: CASSAQVGLATGTQYF.

The rearrangement joins TRBV28 to TRBJ1-2; 7 bases fit TRBD1. V was pared by 4 bases and J by 1 base, with 3 bases of the junction left unmatched. This CDR3 comprises 14 residues. Looked up from germline, CDR1 is MDHEN and CDR2 is SYDVKM. The CDR3 bases are TGTGCCAGCAGTTACCGGGACAGTAACTATGGCTACACCTTC. Protein sequence: CASSYRDSNYGYTF.

This clonotype was seen more than once but under ten times. This chain links TRBV20-1 with TRBJ2-5; 14 positions match TRBD2. The DNA matches TRBJ2-1 better at its end, which makes the J call doubtful. The germline CDR1 and CDR2 sequences are DFQATT and SNEGSKA (reference sequence). The CDR3 totals 16 residues. In DNA form, the CDR3 reads TGCAGTGCTAGCGAGGGACTAGCGGGAGTTTTAGATGAGCAGTTCTTC. It codes for CSASEGLAGVLDEQFF.

This clonotype was seen a single time. Its ends do not fully match the called genes, so a read error is possible. The V and J genes are TRBV5-5 and TRBJ1-2; D possibly corresponds to TRBD1 (5 bases). The CDR3 contains 14 residues. In germline, CDR1 is SGHKS, CDR2 YYEKEE (reference sequence). The CDR3 sequence: CAGSPGVINYGYTF. The CDR3 region has the DNA TGTGCCGGCAGTCCGGGGGTTATTAACTATGGCTACACCTTC.

This chain connects TRBV5-1 to TRBJ1-1, with D hard to call. Trimming pared 0 bases from V and 1 base from J, leaving 7 bases between. The CDR3 consists of 14 residues. The germline V gene has CDR1 SGHRS and CDR2 YFSETQ. CDR3 residues: CASSLELRNTEAFF. The CDR3 nucleotides read TGCGCCAGCAGCTTGGAATTACGGAACACTGAAGCTTTCTTT.

This chain connects TRBV6-1 to TRBJ2-7, with D tentatively TRBD1 or TRBD2 (5 bases each). V was cut by 11 bases and J by 2 bases, with 19 bases left in between. The CDR3 is made up of 14 amino acids. CDR1 and CDR2 from the germline V gene are MNHNS and SASEGT. CDR3 sequence reads: CAGTSLEGTYEQYF. CDR3 nucleotide sequence: TGTGCCGGCACATCACTAGAGGGGACCTACGAGCAGTACTTC.

This sequence joins TRBV27 and TRBJ2-5, with TRBD2 matching over 7 bases. The DNA end favors TRBJ2-7, so the J call may be wrong. CDR3 size: 14 residues. The V gene's germline CDR1 is MNHEY and CDR2 SMNVEV (reference sequence). The DNA for the CDR3 is TGTGCCAGCAGTTGGGGGGGGGACCGATACGAGCAGTACTTC. Amino acids: CASSWGGDRYEQYF.

The V gene is TRBV7-9, the J gene TRBJ2-1, with 8 bases fitting TRBD2. The CDR3 spans 17 residues. Germline lookup yields CDR1 SEHNR and CDR2 FQNEAQ (reference sequence). J gave up 6 bases and V 0 bases, and 10 bases lay outside the gene matches. The CDR3 coding sequence is TGTGCCAGCAGCTTAGCGCTCGGGGCGGGGGGTGGCAATGAGCAGTTCTTC. Its translation: CASSLALGAGGGNEQFF.

The CDR3 DNA reads TGTGCCAGCAGCCCGACTAGCGGGGGCCACTACAATGAGCAGTTCTTC. Its protein product is CASSPTSGGHYNEQFF. The V call is TRBV6-2 or TRBV6-3, the J call TRBJ2-1; TRBD2 matches at 12 bases. The CDR3 loop spans 16 amino acids. Trimming removed 6 bases from V and 3 bases from J; junction bases left unmatched: 6. The germline V gene has CDR1 MNHEY and CDR2 SVGEGT.

This clonotype was detected a few times. The genes are TRBV18 and TRBJ1-2; the D is unclear. CDR1 KGHSH and CDR2 LQKENI come from the germline V gene. The CDR3 consists of 17 residues. Trimming took 3 bases from V and 2 from J, leaving 19 bases between them. The CDR3 DNA sequence: TGTGCCAGCTCACCGATGCCCCCGGACGGCATCAACTATGGCTACACCTTC. This encodes CASSPMPPDGINYGYTF.

Ten or more counts support this clonotype. The rearrangement links TRBV7-2 to TRBJ2-1; 9 nucleotides line up with TRBD2. Germline V gene data show CDR1 as SGHTA and CDR2 as FQGNSA. The CDR3 is 15 amino acids. The V segment lost 0 bases and the J segment 7 bases; nucleotides outside the gene matches: 4. CDR3 DNA: TGTGCCAGCAGCTTAGCTAGCGGGAGCGTTAATGAGCAGTTCTTC. Translating gives CASSLASGSVNEQFF.

This chain uses TRBV20-1 with TRBJ2-2; D may correspond to TRBD1 or TRBD2 (5 bases each). Germline loops: CDR1 DFQATT, CDR2 SNEGSKA (reference sequence). The CDR3 loop spans 14 amino acids. Trimming shortened V by 3 bases and J by 7 bases, and 15 bases separated the two germline ends. Here the CDR3 reads CSASRDQVVGELFF. The DNA of the CDR3 is TGCAGTGCTAGCCGGGACCAGGTGGTCGGGGAGCTGTTTTTT.

This clonotype was counted between two and nine times. This chain uses TRBV7-3 with TRBJ2-2, with 8 bases aligning to TRBD1. The CDR3 sequence is 16 residues long. Germline V gives CDR1 SGHTA, CDR2 FQGTGA. After removal of 5 bases from V and 7 bases from J, the junction contained 12 bases not matched to a gene. CDR3 region: CASSPYRTGTGGELFF. The CDR3 region has the DNA TGTGCCAGCAGCCCTTATAGGACAGGGACCGGCGGGGAGCTGTTTTTT.

This clonotype was seen once. The chain couples TRBV6-6 to TRBJ1-1; D is ambiguous. V was trimmed by 5 bases and J by 4 bases, leaving 14 bases between them. This CDR3 contains 14 residues. Per germline, CDR1 MNHNY and CDR2 SVGAGI (reference sequence). CDR3 sequence: CASSRKGGGTEAFF. DNA for the CDR3: TGTGCCAGCAGTCGAAAAGGAGGTGGCACTGAAGCTTTCTTT.

This clonotype was counted only a few times. This chain joins TRBV12-3 or TRBV12-4 and TRBJ1-1; TRBD1 is a possible D gene (5 bases). The V end lost 6 bases, the J end lost 1 base, and 18 bases lay between the germline ends. The CDR3 has 16 residues. DNA of the CDR3: TGTGCCAGCAGCCCACGACGTGGGGGGTCGAACACTGAAGCTTTCTTT. Its protein product is CASSPRRGGSNTEAFF.

This clonotype was counted many times. The CDR3 protein is CASSYGGRETQYF. CDR3 in DNA: TGTGCCAGCAGTTACGGGGGGCGAGAGACCCAGTACTTC. This sequence joins TRBV6-5 and TRBJ2-5; D could derive from TRBD1 or TRBD2 (6 bases each). Looked up from germline, CDR1 is MNHEY and CDR2 is SVGAGI. There are 13 residues in the CDR3. Trimming cost V 2 bases and J 4 bases, with 8 bases left between them.

The sample holds a few counts of this clonotype. The chain carries TRBV6-4 and TRBJ2-5; D unclear. The length of the CDR3 is 15 residues. CDR1 is MRHNA and CDR2 is SNTAGT in the germline V gene. The germline V and J ends were trimmed by 2 bases and 1 base, with 11 bases remaining between them. The CDR3 DNA is TGTGCCAGCAGTGACGGTCTTGGATCCCAAGAGACCCAGTACTTC. Translated, it gives CASSDGLGSQETQYF.

This clonotype has only one observation. The gene calls are TRBV5-1 and TRBJ2-7, with 7 bases aligning to TRBD1. Per the germline V gene, CDR1 is SGHRS and CDR2 is YFSETQ. The CDR3 length is 14 residues. V lost 2 bases and J lost 3; bases outside the gene matches: 5. CDR3 sequence: CASSLKWDSYEQYF. The CDR3 DNA sequence: TGCGCCAGCAGCTTAAAATGGGACAGCTACGAGCAGTACTTC.

This clonotype appeared a few times. CDR3 in amino acids: CASSYRDRKYGYTF. For the CDR3, the DNA is TGTGCCAGCAGTTACCGGGACAGGAAATATGGCTACACCTTC. V gene TRBV28 combines with J gene TRBJ1-2; 8 positions agree with TRBD1. CDR1 and CDR2 (germline): MDHEN, SYDVKM. Unmatched junction bases numbered 6, after V lost 4 bases and J lost 5 bases. This CDR3 is 14 amino acids long.

The J gene is TRBJ2-4, the V gene TRBV21-1. TRBV21-1 is shown as a pseudogene. This CDR3 is 16 amino acids long. This CDR3 is CASNHVVWVAKNIQYF. CDR3 nucleotide sequence: TGTGCCAGCAACCACGTCGTCTGGGTGGCCAAAAACATTCAGTACTTC.

V gene TRBV7-9 combines with J gene TRBJ2-7, with TRBD1 as a possible D gene (6 bases). Germline CDR1 and CDR2: SEHNR and FQNEAQ (reference sequence). Trimming stripped 4 bases from V and 1 base from J, with 20 bases between. This CDR3 has 17 residues. CDR3: CASSSMGQGRYSYEQYF. CDR3 DNA: TGTGCCAGCAGCTCAATGGGGCAGGGGAGATATTCCTACGAGCAGTACTTC.

This clonotype occurred a few times. The V call is TRBV6-6, the J call TRBJ2-7; 8 nucleotides line up with TRBD2. The germline gives CDR1 MNHNY, CDR2 SVGAGI (reference sequence). There are 14 residues in the CDR3. Trimming at V came to 2 bases and at J to 5 bases, leaving 5 bases not matched to a gene. CDR3 bases: TGTGCCAGCAGTTACGGCTTTAGCGGGGACGAGCAGTACTTC. Translated: CASSYGFSGDEQYF.

The chain is built from TRBV30 and TRBJ1-1; D remains ambiguous. Germline CDR1 and CDR2: GTSNPN and SVGIG (reference sequence). Trimming shortened V by 0 bases and J by 0 bases, and 8 bases separated the two germline ends. The CDR3 runs 14 residues. The CDR3 DNA follows: TGTGCCTGGAGTGTACCACCTATGAACACTGAAGCTTTCTTT. Translation gives CAWSVPPMNTEAFF.

This clonotype was seen more than once but under ten times. The CDR3 reads CSVTGTGGEKLFF. For the CDR3, the DNA is TGCAGCGTAACCGGGACAGGGGGTGAAAAACTGTTTTTT. The J gene is TRBJ1-4, the V gene TRBV29-1; 11 nucleotides match TRBD1. This CDR3 region has 13 residues. The germline V gene encodes CDR1 SQVTM and CDR2 ANQGSEA. The J segment lost 7 bases and the V segment lost 6 bases, leaving 4 bases of the junction unmatched.

This clonotype has just a few counts. V is TRBV12-3 or TRBV12-4 and J is TRBJ1-1, with 7 nucleotides matching TRBD1. The CDR3 totals 14 residues. Trimming removed 6 bases from V and 1 base from J; junction bases left unmatched: 5. CDR3: CASRYDRANTEAFF. DNA for the CDR3: TGTGCCAGCAGATATGACAGGGCGAACACTGAAGCTTTCTTT.

This clonotype appeared a few times. The V and J genes are TRBV3-1 and TRBJ2-7; no clear D. Germline loops: CDR1 LGHDT, CDR2 YNNKEL (reference sequence). Trimming took off 0 bases at V and 4 bases at J, with 7 bases between the two ends. The CDR3 length is 13 residues. The DNA for the CDR3 is TGTGCCAGCAGCCAAGAACACCTATACGAGCAGTACTTC. Protein sequence: CASSQEHLYEQYF.

The chain combines TRBV20-1 with TRBJ2-6; a possible D gene is TRBD2 (6 bases). Germline CDR1 reads DFQATT; CDR2 reads SNEGSKA (reference sequence). This CDR3 has 16 residues. The germline V and J ends were trimmed by 5 bases and 1 base, with 15 bases remaining between them. The CDR3 loop reads CSAGGFSNSGANVLTF. CDR3 nucleotides: TGCAGTGCTGGAGGGTTCTCTAATTCTGGGGCCAACGTCCTGACTTTC.